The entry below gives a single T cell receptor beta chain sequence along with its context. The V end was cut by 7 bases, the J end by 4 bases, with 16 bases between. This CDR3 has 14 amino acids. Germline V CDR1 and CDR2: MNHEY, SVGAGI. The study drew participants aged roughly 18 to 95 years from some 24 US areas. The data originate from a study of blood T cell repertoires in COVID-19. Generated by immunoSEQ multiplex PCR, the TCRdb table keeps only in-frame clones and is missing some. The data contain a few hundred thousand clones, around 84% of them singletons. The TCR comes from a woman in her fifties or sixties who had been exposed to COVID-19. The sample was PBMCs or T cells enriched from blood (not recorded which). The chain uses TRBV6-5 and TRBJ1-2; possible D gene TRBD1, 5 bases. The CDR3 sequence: CASTEGELSYGYTF. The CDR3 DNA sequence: TGTGCCAGCACCGAAGGGGAACTAAGCTATGGCTACACCTTC.